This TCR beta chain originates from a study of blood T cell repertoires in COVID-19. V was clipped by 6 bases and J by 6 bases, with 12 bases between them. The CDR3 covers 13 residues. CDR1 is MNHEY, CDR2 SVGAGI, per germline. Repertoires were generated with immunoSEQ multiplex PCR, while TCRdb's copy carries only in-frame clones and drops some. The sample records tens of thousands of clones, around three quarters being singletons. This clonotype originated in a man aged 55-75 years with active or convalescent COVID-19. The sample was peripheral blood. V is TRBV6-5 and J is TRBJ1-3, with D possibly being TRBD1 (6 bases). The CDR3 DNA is TGTGCCAGCAGGGGGGCGGTGGAAAACACCATATATTTT. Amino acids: CASRGAVENTIYF.